These 17 T cell receptor beta chains were sequenced from one sample in a study of shared clonotypes between healthy human individuals. Produced via immunoSEQ multiplex PCR; TCRdb's table is partial and in-frame only. The data show about a million clones, with approximately 68% seen just once and around 1.5% held by the top ten. Sequenced: memory CD4+ T cells sorted from blood. Subset described: CD45RA-negative fraction. The receptor set was obtained from a young man in good health.

This clone has only a few counts. This chain links TRBV9 with TRBJ2-7, with TRBD1 identical over 8 bases. Germline-derived CDR1 and CDR2 are SGDLS and YYNGEE. The length of the CDR3 is 15 residues. Germline trimming cut 0 bases from V and 2 bases from J; bases unmatched to any gene: 4. The CDR3 here is CASSVDPGGTYEQYF. The CDR3 DNA follows: TGTGCCAGCAGCGTAGATCCAGGGGGCACCTACGAGCAGTACTTC.

The rearrangement links TRBV7-9 to TRBJ2-1; the D gene is possibly TRBD2 (5 bases). Germline V gene data show CDR1 as SEHNR and CDR2 as FQNEAQ (reference sequence). V was trimmed by 2 bases and J by 3 bases, leaving 11 bases between them. This CDR3 is 15 amino acids long. CDR3 sequence: CASSLSLAVYNEQFF. The CDR3 DNA sequence: TGTGCCAGCAGCTTAAGTCTAGCAGTCTACAATGAGCAGTTCTTC.

V and J are TRBV10-3 and TRBJ1-1, with TRBD1 as a possible D gene (6 bases). Germline V lookup: CDR1 ENHRY, CDR2 SYGVKD. Trimming shortened V by 6 bases and J by 0 bases, and 11 bases separated the two germline ends. The CDR3 has 14 amino acids. Here the CDR3 reads CAIRGGQLNTEAFF. The CDR3 coding sequence is TGTGCCATCAGGGGGGGACAACTGAACACTGAAGCTTTCTTT.

This clone occurred a few times. Other DNA sequences in this specimen translate into the identical CDR3. The V gene is TRBV28, the J gene TRBJ1-2; tentative D call: TRBD1 (6 bases). V lost 1 base and J lost 4, with 7 bases in between. Germline CDR1 and CDR2: MDHEN and SYDVKM. The CDR3 covers 13 residues. This CDR3 is CASSLSRGYGYTF. CDR3 bases: TGTGCCAGCAGTTTATCCAGGGGCTATGGCTACACCTTC.

The V and J genes are TRBV2 and TRBJ1-1, with 8 bases that match TRBD1. Looked up from germline, CDR1 is SNHLY and CDR2 is FYNNEI. This CDR3 has 14 amino acids. Trimming at V came to 8 bases and at J to 3 bases, leaving 8 bases not matched to a gene. CDR3 nucleotides: TGTGCCAGCGGCGACAGGGGAGTAGACACTGAAGCTTTCTTT. Translation gives CASGDRGVDTEAFF.

Comments on this clone: Additional DNA sequences in this sample encode the identical CDR3. The V call is TRBV30, the J call TRBJ2-7, with a tentative D call TRBD2 (6 bases). Germline values: CDR1 GTSNPN, CDR2 SVGIG (reference sequence). This CDR3 spans 12 amino acids. Trimming stripped 1 base from V and 4 bases from J, with 8 bases between. The CDR3 nucleotides read TGTGCCTGGAGTGCCGGGGGTTACGAGCAGTACTTC. This translates into CAWSAGGYEQYF. The entire variable domain, with the rest obtained from reference TRBV30 and TRBJ2-7, is as follows: SQTIHQWPATLVQPVGSPLSLECTVEGTSNPNLYWYRQAAGRGLQLLFYSVGIGQISSEVPQNLSASRPQDRQFILSSKKLLLSDSGFYLCAWSAGGYEQYFGPGTRLTVT.

The CDR3 sequence: CAISEGVPRNSYEQYF. For the CDR3, the DNA is TGTGCCATCAGTGAGGGAGTCCCTCGAAACTCCTACGAGCAGTACTTC. The genes are TRBV10-3 and TRBJ2-7; D unclear. This CDR3 is 16 amino acids long. V was cut by 2 bases and J by 0 bases, with 14 bases left in between. CDR1 is ENHRY and CDR2 is SYGVKD in the germline V gene.

This chain connects TRBV6-1 to TRBJ2-6; D possibly corresponds to TRBD1 (5 bases). Trimming took off 6 bases at V and 2 bases at J, with 11 bases between the two ends. This CDR3 contains 15 residues. Germline CDR1 reads MNHNS; CDR2 reads SASEGT. CDR3 sequence: CASRRQSPGANVLTF. The DNA of the CDR3 is TGTGCCAGCAGGAGACAGTCTCCTGGGGCCAACGTCCTGACTTTC.

This chain connects TRBV5-6 to TRBJ1-2, with a possible D match to TRBD1 (5 bases). The CDR3 totals 14 residues. Germline values: CDR1 SGHDT, CDR2 YYEEEE. Trimming removed 0 bases at V and 7 bases at J, with 13 bases between. The CDR3 reads CASSLGPGGVGYTF. CDR3 bases: TGTGCCAGCAGCTTGGGCCCGGGAGGGGTTGGCTACACCTTC.

The V and J genes are TRBV28 and TRBJ2-7, with D possibly being TRBD1 (5 bases). The CDR3 has 11 residues. V lost 10 bases to trimming and J lost 5 bases, with 12 bases between them. Germline V gene data show CDR1 as MDHEN and CDR2 as SYDVKM. The CDR3 region has the DNA TGTGCCACAAGGGGTTGGGACGAGCAGTACTTC. It codes for CATRGWDEQYF.

This clone was counted only a few times. The chain recombines TRBV7-9 with TRBJ1-2; 11 bases align to TRBD1. The CDR3 contains 16 residues. Germline CDR1 reads SEHNR; CDR2 reads FQNEAQ (reference sequence). Trimming cost V 5 bases and J 2 bases; bases outside gene matches: 7. The CDR3 DNA follows: TGTGCCAGCAGCCGAGGACAGGGGGCGGAAAACTATGGCTACACCTTC. This translates into CASSRGQGAENYGYTF.

The V call is TRBV7-2, the J call TRBJ2-1; no firm D call. This CDR3 comprises 13 residues. Germline lookup yields CDR1 SGHTA and CDR2 FQGNSA. Trimming cost V 5 bases and J 10 bases, with 15 bases left between them. This CDR3 reads CASSLSPGFEQFF. In DNA, the CDR3 is TGTGCCAGCAGCCTCAGCCCGGGTTTCGAGCAGTTCTTC.

The V gene is TRBV15, the J gene TRBJ2-7; D perhaps matches TRBD1 (6 bases). Germline V lookup: CDR1 LNHNV, CDR2 YYDKDF (reference sequence). Trimming took 1 base from V and 6 from J, leaving 13 bases between them. The CDR3 is 14 amino acids. The CDR3 DNA is TGTGCCACCAGCAGAGGGACAGAATATGGCGAGCAGTACTTC. Translated: CATSRGTEYGEQYF.

Note on this clone: Other DNA sequences in this specimen translate into the identical CDR3. The chain joins TRBV5-4 to TRBJ2-6; the match to TRBD1 covers 8 bases. This CDR3 is 17 amino acids long. The germline gives CDR1 SGHNT, CDR2 YYREEE (reference sequence). Germline trimming cut 4 bases from V and 4 bases from J; bases unmatched to any gene: 10. CDR3 in amino acids: CASSTDRGKTGANVLTF. CDR3 in DNA: TGTGCCAGCAGCACCGACAGGGGAAAAACCGGGGCCAACGTCCTGACTTTC. The full variable domain, rest sourced from reference TRBV5-4 and TRBJ2-6, is ETGVTQSPTHLIKTRGQQVTLRCSSQSGHNTVSWYQQALGQGPQFIFQYYREEENGRGNFPPRFSGLQFPNYSSELNVNALELDDSALYLCASSTDRGKTGANVLTFGAGSRLTVL.

This clone was seen once. The chain recombines TRBV29-1 with TRBJ2-6, with D possibly matching TRBD1 (5 bases). CDR1 is SQVTM and CDR2 is ANQGSEA in the germline V gene. The ends were cut back, 6 bases at V and 15 bases at J, with 24 bases in the middle. The CDR3 runs to 14 residues. The CDR3 here is CSVRTGSGASALTF. The CDR3 coding sequence is TGCAGCGTCCGGACGGGCTCTGGGGCCAGCGCCCTGACTTTC.

A few counts support this clone. Other nucleotide sequences in the sample specify the same CDR3. The genes are TRBV10-3 and TRBJ2-2; 11 bases line up with TRBD2. Germline-derived CDR1 and CDR2 are ENHRY and SYGVKD. J gave up 2 bases and V 5 bases, and 4 bases lay outside the gene matches. This CDR3 contains 16 residues. CDR3 sequence reads: CAISTGTSGNTGELFF. The DNA of the CDR3 is TGTGCCATCAGTACCGGGACTAGCGGCAACACCGGGGAGCTGTTTTTT.

This sequence joins TRBV19 and TRBJ1-1, with 7 bases that match TRBD1. Trimming cost V 7 bases and J 4 bases; bases outside gene matches: 6. The CDR3 covers 13 residues. Germline lookup yields CDR1 LNHDA and CDR2 SQIVND (reference sequence). CDR3 bases: TGTGCCAGTACTGACAGGGTATTCACTGAAGCTTTCTTT. Translated, it gives CASTDRVFTEAFF.